This T cell receptor beta chain is drawn from a study of cytomegalovirus exposure and HLA in healthy donors (dated by TCRdb to about 2017). With respect to the entire study: According to an earlier analysis of a few hundred of the donors, about 170 million T cells yielded 117 million unique TCR beta sequences and roughly 280 Gb of sequence data. Approximately 330 gigabases of sequencing data and around 85 million unique TCR sequences made up an early release that covered 500 to 700 HLA-typed donors. Of the 398 genotyped donors, around 81% fell in the genetic ancestry cluster associated with self-reported Caucasian donors. The study aimed to test whether signatures of past pathogen exposure could be identified by cataloging public T cell receptors. Using immunosequencing, the study profiled T cell repertoires from around 670 subjects and related those repertoires to cytomegalovirus serostatus. In addition to the first cohort of around 670 subjects, a separate validation cohort of approximately 130 different subjects was used. High-throughput TCR immunosequencing, statistical association of individual TCRs with disease status, and machine learning were combined to predict cytomegalovirus infection status. A later analysis re-examined previously published TCR beta repertoires from more than 550 donors and added high-resolution HLA genotyping to investigate patterns of TCR occurrence. Rather than drawing on any new phenotypic data, the later analysis identified candidate immune exposures from TCR beta sequences and the way those sequences occurred across donors. An earlier analysis of approximately 630 of the donors applied high-throughput TCR beta sequencing to assess whether each TCR beta V gene segment acted as functional or pseudogenic. Donor age, sex, ethnicity and CMV serostatus were compiled alongside the repertoire data. A later genetic analysis used genome-wide SNP genotypes for 398 of the 666 donors, treating that subset as a discovery cohort. Every discovery cohort repertoire had been produced on one sequencing platform. Both class I and class II loci were covered by HLA typing, at four-digit resolution. The number of donors typed differed by locus, with about 629-630 for A, B, C, DRB1 and DQB1, around 560 for DQA1, over 600 for DPA1, and some 440 for DPB1. Because of strong linkage in the cohort, roughly 5 DR-DQ haplotypes were treated as single units for association and clustering. On average, around 230,000 unique TCR beta nucleotide sequences were sequenced per donor among about 400 genotyped donors of the cohort, with about 17% of those sequences being non-productive. Summary of the overall study and its limitations: A later genetic analysis reported fewer N-insertions in productive TCRs among donors in an Asian-associated ancestry cluster than the roughly 620-donor mean. A cluster of highly shared sequence variants was judged likely to represent a technical artifact of the sequencing pipeline. A total of 150 or so TCR beta chains were listed by the study as associated with cytomegalovirus. While some public TCRs were present in many individuals, most TCR sequences turned up only very rarely across donors. In a later analysis, some 17,000 TCR beta sequences were associated with specific HLA alleles at a false discovery rate of 0.05. Immune exposure information for the cohort was limited to CMV serostatus. The cohort was sequenced for TCR beta chains only, and without alpha or paired-chain data the features that could be detected were limited. Roughly uniform sequencing depth across donors was assumed in presence/absence analyses, although this assumption may not hold. Linkage disequilibrium might explain the correlated functional status among segregating V segments, but an unknown experimental factor could not be excluded. It was suggested by the authors that the approach could potentially be generalized to other disease states and immunological phenotypes. Because HLA typing was unavailable for some donors at each locus, only the typed subset was used in association tests. Most CMV-associated TCR beta chains appeared to be HLA-restricted in a later analysis, and the HLA associations seemed to be driven largely by CMV exposure. Some IMGT-functional V segments, including TRBV6-2 and TRBV6-3, could not be distinguished by the 87-base-pair reads and were therefore excluded. When HLA alleles, especially DR and DQ, strongly co-occurred, TCR associations were difficult to assign to individual alleles. A few of the identified cytomegalovirus-associated TCR beta chains were confirmed in vitro to be specific for cytomegalovirus antigens. An association between a missense DCLRE1C variant and V-gene and J-gene trimming of TCR beta chains was found in a later genetic analysis and replicated in an independent cohort. According to a later analysis, TCR association rates differed among HLA loci, with DRB1 alleles showing the most associated TCRs and HLA-C alleles showing the fewest. Several of the top co-occurrence clusters appeared to be linked to parvovirus B19, influenza, CMV and Epstein-Barr virus, according to a later analysis. The classifier was reported to diagnose cytomegalovirus status with high specificity and sensitivity in both the original cohort and the validation cohort. A further reported finding was that TCR beta sequences accurately predicted the HLA-A and HLA-B alleles for most subjects in the first cohort. In a later analysis, HLA-associated TCR beta chains were found to be more clonally expanded and to have lower generation probabilities than equally common non-associated chains. Over 15 rarely observed V segments, including chromosome 9 orphons, were excluded from the earlier analysis of about 600 of the donors because counts were too low. In an earlier analysis of some 540 of the donors, most TCR beta V segments appeared in productive rearrangements about 87% or about 30% of the time, broadly matching IMGT annotations.

The library was obtained by the immunoSEQ multiplex PCR assay. A mixture of 60 forward primers for TCR Vbeta segments and 13 reverse primers for TCR Jbeta segments was used in the multiplex PCR. The CDR3 region of rearranged TCR beta genes was amplified from genomic DNA with a multiplex PCR assay. The amplified TCR beta libraries were sequenced on the Illumina HiSeq System as 87-base-pair reads. In the original analysis: Across the 700 or so repertoires, a later analysis counted 80 million or so unique TCR beta chains, some 11 million of which were shared by at least two donors. Raw reads were error-corrected and collapsed into unique sequences by a nearest-neighbor algorithm in which closely related sequences were merged to remove PCR and sequencing errors. CDR3 sequences were aligned to IMGT reference sequences to assign V, D and J gene segments. For a sequence to be retained, a match of at least six nucleotides to both a V gene segment and a J gene segment was required. Rearrangements were classified as productive when the CDR3 lacked stop codons and remained in frame with V and J, and all other rearrangements were classified as non-productive. Following IMGT convention, CDR3 was defined as the stretch from the second conserved V-encoded cysteine to the conserved J-encoded phenylalanine. Sequences without an unambiguous match to a single V gene segment were excluded from the earlier analysis of approximately 560 of the donors. An earlier analysis of approximately 590 of the donors called V segments functional above 56.7% productive rearrangements and segregating when the between-donor standard deviation exceeded 5%. To diagnose cytomegalovirus status from the catalog of TCR beta chain sequences, a statistical classification framework was built. In a later analysis, TCR nucleotide sequences were compared against IMGT/GENE-DB human TR gene sequences so that V and J genes could be assigned. A later analysis assigned CDR3 sequences and most-parsimonious VDJ recombination scenarios with the TCRdist pipeline. In a later analysis, each TCR beta chain was defined by its CDR3 amino acid sequence together with its V-gene family, and reads without a unique V-gene family were excluded. In a later analysis, 500 to 650 highly shared, low-generation-probability nucleotide sequences were removed to address suspected cross-contamination and a sequencing artifact. In a later analysis, a clonal expansion index was calculated for each public chain from normalized within-repertoire ranks of inferred template counts. In a later analysis, generation probabilities were computed with a VDJ recombination model fitted to out-of-frame rearrangements, and the resulting probabilities were checked against IGoR. In a later analysis, hypergeometric tests were used to score TCR-TCR, TCR-HLA and TCR-CMV co-occurrence, with a repertoire-size bias correction applied to TCR pairs. To estimate false discovery rates, a later analysis permuted the HLA or CMV assignments 20 times. In a later analysis, co-occurring TCRs were grouped with DBSCAN, and TCRdist sequence similarity was added when clustering was performed within HLA-allele-positive subsets. Repertoires with fewer than 30,000 or more than 120,000 public chains, plus five repertoires with anomalous nucleotide sharing, were excluded from co-occurrence clustering. Entries here come from immuneACCESS through TCRdb and include only in-frame sequences with V and J called. Some clones fail to appear in such tables; in the studies checked, an unresolved V gene covers under half of the shortfall, and the cause of the remainder is unknown. That table furnishes V, J and clone size, whereas the DNA furnished D and trimming. The sample profile shows 200,000 to 250,000 clones; over 65% of them were found once. The ten largest clones capture 0.63% of the sample.

The cohort consisted of more than 650 healthy bone marrow donors. All cohort members were sampled while nominally healthy, although unrecorded immune exposures were likely present. The donor tested CMV seronegative, placing the donor among the roughly 340 seronegative members of the cohort. A peripheral blood sample was provided by each donor, and peripheral blood mononuclear cells were used for TCR beta sequencing. Genomic DNA extraction from the blood cell samples was performed with the Qiagen DNeasy Blood Extraction Kit. The trim is 11 bases for V and 0 bases for J, with a gap of 14 bases between the germline ends. The germline V gene encodes CDR1 SNHLY and CDR2 FYNNEI. The CDR3 spans 14 residues, from the cysteine through the phenylalanine. Only the CDR3 region is kept as DNA, spanning 42 bases read in frame from base 1. Turning to this clone: It has no known antigen specificity. No much larger clone is present one base from it, and per-base qualities are unavailable.

Recombination joined TRBV2 with TRBJ2-1; no D gene can be assigned with confidence. The receptor comes from a man between 18 and 29 years old in good health and CMV-seronegative. The material sequenced was PBMCs. The CDR3 amino acid sequence is: CAFQKESSYNEQFF. Read as DNA, the sequence is TGTGCCTTCCAAAAGGAGAGCTCCTACAATGAGCAGTTCTTC.